This T cell receptor (beta chain) was obtained from a study of CD8+ T cells in alopecia areata (dated by TCRdb to 2017 to 2018). In the study overall: The treated patients took part in an open-label pilot trial in which moderate-to-severe alopecia areata was treated with oral tofacitinib at 5 to 10 mg twice daily. Tofacitinib was given for 6 to 18 months, followed by 6 months of follow-up off drug to assess delayed response and recurrence. In treated patients, disease severity was measured using the SALT score, which gives the percentage of scalp surface area affected. In both human patients and the C3H/HeJ mouse model, the study applied high-throughput TCRbeta sequencing to look at T cell clonal expansion in alopecia areata. Scalp tissue and sorted CD4+ and CD8+ peripheral blood T cells from patchy and totalis/universalis alopecia areata patients and from healthy controls were covered by human TCRbeta sequencing. Biopsies were taken from tofacitinib-treated patients at baseline and again at 4 and 24 weeks into treatment, and several of those patients also had a later scalp biopsy. Clonality in the scalp was compared among normal scalp (n=4), patchy alopecia areata scalp (n=8), and alopecia totalis/universalis scalp (n=8). RNA was obtained with the PAXgene miRNA kit for fixed scalp, the miRNeasy kit for PBMCs, and the RNeasy kit for mouse skin. Amplification of TCRbeta CDR3 regions was done by immunoSEQ multiplex PCR using 35 Vbeta forward primers and 13 Jbeta reverse primers.

Note on this clone: Its antigen has not been determined. Base quality data are lacking; no much larger clone is found one base away.

The library was obtained by the immunoSEQ multiplex PCR assay. RNA was extracted from all samples and reverse transcribed into cDNA as template for TCR sequencing. SuperScript III was used to make first-strand cDNA, primed with a 2:1 mix of oligo-dT and random hexamers. A synthetic immune receptor repertoire was used to measure amplification bias, and any remaining bias was corrected computationally. The published analysis was carried out like this. Raw reads were preprocessed to remove errors, and CDR3 was defined according to IMGT conventions as the region from the conserved cysteine to phenylalanine. Clonality was calculated as 1 minus Shannon entropy normalized by log2 of the number of productive unique TCRs. Whether each scalp clone was CD4 or CD8 was inferred by checking scalp TCRbeta sequences against the CD4 and CD8 repertoires from sorted blood. Entries here come from immuneACCESS through TCRdb and include only in-frame sequences with V and J called. Some clones fail to appear in such tables; in the studies checked, an unresolved V gene covers under half of the shortfall, and the cause of the remainder is unknown. The D gene and trimming were derived from the DNA, and the V and J assignments and clone size from that table. Counted in this sample were about 190,000 clones; about three fifths of them appeared once. In total, the top ten clones hold under 1.2% of the sample.

Reading the label with the study, this specimen's time point is: around 24 weeks on oral tofacitinib. The sample's treatment or condition, from its label and the paper: oral pan-JAK inhibitor, 5-10 mg twice daily. From alopecia areata patients, peripheral blood was collected along with lesional scalp punch biopsies. PBMCs were isolated by density centrifugation and stained for CD3, CD4 and CD8, and CD4+ and CD8+ T cells were sorted on a FACSAria. Study-wide conclusions, independent of this receptor: Compared with normal scalp, lesional scalp had higher clonality and more expanded CD8+ clones, particularly in alopecia totalis/universalis, a pattern that suggests antigenic drive. Tofacitinib significantly decreased scalp clonality and the number of expanded CD8+ clones among the top 100 scalp clones. Shared TCR sequences between patients were less evident than in mice, which may be partly attributable to HLA diversity in the patient population. Many expanded lesional clones persisted in scalp and blood during tofacitinib treatment, which may partly explain relapse after stopping treatment. Because the treated cohort was small and had only one nonresponder, larger studies are needed to examine links between baseline CD8+ expansion and response. Unlike mouse skin, which is dominated by gammadelta T cells, normal human skin has resident alphabeta T cells that are also sequenced, and this complicates analysis of the scalp TCR repertoire.

The V end loses 5 bases and the J end loses 7 bases, and a stretch of 11 bases separates them. Reading the germline V gene gives CDR1 SGHVS and CDR2 FQNEAQ. The CDR3 runs 12 amino acids, cysteine and phenylalanine included. The sequence is cut down to CDR3 DNA, 36 bases in frame from base 1. The sample was CD4+ T cells sorted from blood, taken at week 24, from a patient treated with tofacitinib. The chain is assembled from TRBV7-8 and TRBJ1-2, with TRBD1 perhaps the D gene, on 6 matching bases. The TCR originated in a human donor with alopecia areata. The CDR3 has the sequence CASSTRGGGYTF. Read as DNA, the sequence is TGTGCCAGCAGCACCCGAGGGGGTGGCTACACCTTC.